This T cell receptor beta chain was sequenced for a study of cytotoxic CD8 clonotypes in ibrutinib-treated CLL. Study-wide findings and caveats: On treatment, the uncommon public clonotypes contracted or remained stable.

Comment on this clone: Its cognate antigen is unknown.

CDR3 length: 13 residues. Germline CDR1 SGHTA, CDR2 FQGNSA. V was cut by 6 bases and J by 9 bases, with 18 bases left in between. The repertoire was sequenced with immunoSEQ multiplex PCR; TCRdb's copy has only in-frame clones and lacks some. The repertoire consists of over 120,000 clones, with about 80% occurring once and the leading ten covering around 13%. The chain has TRBV7-2 and TRBJ2-7, with D possibly TRBD2 on 6 matching bases. The input for sequencing was PBMCs, taken after 12 months of ibrutinib treatment. The source of this sequence is a human donor with chronic lymphocytic leukemia. CDR3 coding DNA: TGTGCCAGCAGTCGGGACTCAGGGAGCGGGCAGTACTTC. Its protein is CASSRDSGSGQYF.